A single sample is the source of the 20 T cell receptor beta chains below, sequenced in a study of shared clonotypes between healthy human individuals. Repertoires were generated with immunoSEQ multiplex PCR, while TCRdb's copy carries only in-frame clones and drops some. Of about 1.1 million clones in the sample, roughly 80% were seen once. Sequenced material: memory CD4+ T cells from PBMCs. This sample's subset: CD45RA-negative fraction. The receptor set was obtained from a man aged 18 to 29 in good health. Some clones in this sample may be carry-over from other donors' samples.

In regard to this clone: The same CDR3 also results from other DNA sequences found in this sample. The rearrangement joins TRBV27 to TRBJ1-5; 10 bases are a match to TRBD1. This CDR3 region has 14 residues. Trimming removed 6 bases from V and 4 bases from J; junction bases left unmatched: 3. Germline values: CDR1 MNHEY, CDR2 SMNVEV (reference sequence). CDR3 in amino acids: CASRRTGGNQPQHF. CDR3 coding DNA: TGTGCCAGCAGACGGACAGGGGGGAATCAGCCCCAGCATTTT.

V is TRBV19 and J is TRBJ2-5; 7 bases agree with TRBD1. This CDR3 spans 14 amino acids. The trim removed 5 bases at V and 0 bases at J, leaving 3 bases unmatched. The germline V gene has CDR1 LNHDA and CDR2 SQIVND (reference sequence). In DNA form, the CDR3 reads TGTGCCAGTAGTCCGGGACAGTACCAAGAGACCCAGTACTTC. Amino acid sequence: CASSPGQYQETQYF.

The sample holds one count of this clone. In DNA form, the CDR3 reads TGCGCCAGCAGCTTGGGGCCCCTAGCGGGAGATTTCGATGAGCAGTTCTTC. Translation gives CASSLGPLAGDFDEQFF. J is TRBJ2-1 and V is TRBV5-1, with 10 bases matching TRBD2. This CDR3 has 17 residues. Germline values: CDR1 SGHRS, CDR2 YFSETQ. With 0 bases clipped from V and 8 bases from J, the junction kept 11 bases outside the gene matches.

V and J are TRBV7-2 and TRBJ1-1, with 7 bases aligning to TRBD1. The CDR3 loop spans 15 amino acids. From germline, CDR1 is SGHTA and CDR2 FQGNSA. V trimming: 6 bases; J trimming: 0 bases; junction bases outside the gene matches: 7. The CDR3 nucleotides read TGTGCCAGCAGGATTAAGACAGGGATGAACACTGAAGCTTTCTTT. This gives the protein CASRIKTGMNTEAFF.

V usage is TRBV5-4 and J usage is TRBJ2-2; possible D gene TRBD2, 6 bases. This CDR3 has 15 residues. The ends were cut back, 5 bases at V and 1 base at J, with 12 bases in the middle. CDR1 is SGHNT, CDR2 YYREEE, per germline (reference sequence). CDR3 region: CASRPGGRNTGELFF. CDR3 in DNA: TGTGCCAGCAGGCCCGGAGGGAGGAACACCGGGGAGCTGTTTTTT. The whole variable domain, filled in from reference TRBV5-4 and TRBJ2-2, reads ETGVTQSPTHLIKTRGQQVTLRCSSQSGHNTVSWYQQALGQGPQFIFQYYREEENGRGNFPPRFSGLQFPNYSSELNVNALELDDSALYLCASRPGGRNTGELFFGEGSRLTVL.

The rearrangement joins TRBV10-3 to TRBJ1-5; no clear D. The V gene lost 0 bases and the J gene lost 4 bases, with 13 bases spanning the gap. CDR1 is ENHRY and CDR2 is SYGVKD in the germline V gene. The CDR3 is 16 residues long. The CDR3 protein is CAISESLGSDNQPQHF. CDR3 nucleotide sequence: TGTGCCATCAGTGAGTCGCTGGGGTCCGATAATCAGCCCCAGCATTTT.

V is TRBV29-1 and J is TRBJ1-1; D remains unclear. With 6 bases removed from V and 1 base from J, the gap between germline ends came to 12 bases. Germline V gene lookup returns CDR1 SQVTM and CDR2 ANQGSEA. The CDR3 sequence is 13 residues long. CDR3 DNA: TGCAGCGTGGAACCTCCAGGGAACACTGAAGCTTTCTTT. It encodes CSVEPPGNTEAFF.

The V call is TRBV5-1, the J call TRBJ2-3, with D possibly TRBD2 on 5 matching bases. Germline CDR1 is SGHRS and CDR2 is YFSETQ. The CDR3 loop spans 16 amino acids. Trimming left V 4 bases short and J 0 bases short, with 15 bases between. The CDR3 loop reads CASSLGLASSTDTQYF. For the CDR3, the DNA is TGCGCCAGCAGCCTGGGATTAGCGTCAAGCACAGATACGCAGTATTTT.

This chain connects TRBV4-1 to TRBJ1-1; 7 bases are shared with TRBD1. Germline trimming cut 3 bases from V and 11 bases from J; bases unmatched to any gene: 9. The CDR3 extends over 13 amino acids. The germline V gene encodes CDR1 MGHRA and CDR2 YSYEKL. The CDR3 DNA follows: TGCGCCAGCAGCCACCCCAGGGGGGGGGAGGCTTTCTTT. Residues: CASSHPRGGEAFF.

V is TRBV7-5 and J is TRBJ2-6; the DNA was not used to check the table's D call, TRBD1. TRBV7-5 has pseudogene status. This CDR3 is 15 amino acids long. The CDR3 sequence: CARIIRQSRANVLTF. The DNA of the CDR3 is TGTGCCAGAATAATAAGACAAAGTCGGGCCAACGTCCTGACTTTC.

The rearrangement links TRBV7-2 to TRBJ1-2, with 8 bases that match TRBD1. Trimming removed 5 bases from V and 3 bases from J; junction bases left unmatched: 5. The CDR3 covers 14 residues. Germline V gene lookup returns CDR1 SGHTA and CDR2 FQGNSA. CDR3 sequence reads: CASSGGQADYGYTF. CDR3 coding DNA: TGTGCCAGCAGCGGGGGACAGGCAGACTATGGCTACACCTTC.

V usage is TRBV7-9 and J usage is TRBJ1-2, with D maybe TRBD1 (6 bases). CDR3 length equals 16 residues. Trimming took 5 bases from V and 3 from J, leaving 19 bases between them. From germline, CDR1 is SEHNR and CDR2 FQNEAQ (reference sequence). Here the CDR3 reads CASSPVGAPGDYGYTF. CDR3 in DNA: TGTGCCAGCAGCCCCGTCGGGGCGCCAGGGGACTATGGCTACACCTTC.

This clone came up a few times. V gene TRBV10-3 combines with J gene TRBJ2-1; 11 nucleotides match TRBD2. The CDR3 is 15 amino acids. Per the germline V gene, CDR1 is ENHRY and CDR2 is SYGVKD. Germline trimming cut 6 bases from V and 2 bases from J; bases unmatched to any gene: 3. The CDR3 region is CAIRSTSGTYNEQFF. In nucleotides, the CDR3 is TGTGCCATCAGATCGACTAGCGGGACCTACAATGAGCAGTTCTTC.

The CDR3 sequence is CASSMAGLSYEQYF. The CDR3 nucleotides read TGTGCCAGTAGTATGGCAGGGCTAAGCTACGAGCAGTACTTC. The chain couples TRBV19 to TRBJ2-7; D possibly corresponds to TRBD1 (5 bases). Germline values: CDR1 LNHDA, CDR2 SQIVND (reference sequence). V was trimmed by 3 bases and J by 3 bases, leaving 12 bases between them. CDR3 length equals 14 residues.

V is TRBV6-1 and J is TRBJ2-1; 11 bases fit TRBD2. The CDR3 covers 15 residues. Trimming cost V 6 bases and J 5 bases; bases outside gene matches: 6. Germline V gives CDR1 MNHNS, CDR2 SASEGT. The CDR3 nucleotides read TGTGCCAGCAGCACCGGGACTAGCGGTAACAATGAGCAGTTCTTC. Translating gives CASSTGTSGNNEQFF.

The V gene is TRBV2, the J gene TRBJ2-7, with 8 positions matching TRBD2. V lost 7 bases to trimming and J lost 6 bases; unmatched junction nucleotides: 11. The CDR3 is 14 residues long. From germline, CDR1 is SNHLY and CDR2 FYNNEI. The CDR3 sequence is CASIVNSGIGEQYF. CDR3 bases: TGTGCCAGCATCGTGAATAGCGGGATCGGCGAGCAGTACTTC.

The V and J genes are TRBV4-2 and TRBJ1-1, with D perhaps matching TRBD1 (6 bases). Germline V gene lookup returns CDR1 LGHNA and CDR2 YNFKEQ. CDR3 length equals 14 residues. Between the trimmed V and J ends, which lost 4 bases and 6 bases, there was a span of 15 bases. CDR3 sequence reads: CASSREAGDPEAFF. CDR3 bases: TGTGCCAGCAGCCGCGAGGCAGGGGACCCTGAAGCTTTCTTT.

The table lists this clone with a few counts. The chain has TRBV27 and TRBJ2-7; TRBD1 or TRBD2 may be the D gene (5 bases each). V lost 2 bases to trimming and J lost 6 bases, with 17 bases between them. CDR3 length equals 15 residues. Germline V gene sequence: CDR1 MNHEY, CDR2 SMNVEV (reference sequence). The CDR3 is CASSLVPGIGGEQYF. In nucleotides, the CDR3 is TGTGCCAGCAGTTTAGTCCCAGGGATTGGAGGCGAGCAGTACTTC.

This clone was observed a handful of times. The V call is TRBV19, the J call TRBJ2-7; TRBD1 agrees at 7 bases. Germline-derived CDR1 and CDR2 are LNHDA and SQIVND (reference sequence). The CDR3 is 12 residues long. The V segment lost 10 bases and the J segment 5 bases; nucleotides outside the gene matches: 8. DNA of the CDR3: TGTGCCACACAGACAGGGTTCCACGAGCAGTACTTC. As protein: CATQTGFHEQYF.

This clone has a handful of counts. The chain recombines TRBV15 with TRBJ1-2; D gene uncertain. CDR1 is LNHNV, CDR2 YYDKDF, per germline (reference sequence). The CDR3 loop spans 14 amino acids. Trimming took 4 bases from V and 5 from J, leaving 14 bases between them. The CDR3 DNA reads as TGTGCCACCAGCAACGGGCACAAGGGATATGGCTACACCTTC. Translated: CATSNGHKGYGYTF.